This T cell receptor beta chain came from a study of T cells and Merkel cell carcinoma outcomes. Concerning this clone itself: Its antigen remains unidentified.

The repertoire was sequenced with immunoSEQ multiplex PCR; TCRdb's copy has only in-frame clones and lacks some. The sample gives about 6,400 clones, roughly 77% of which show up once; roughly an eighth is in the top ten. Regarding the study as a whole: In Merkel cell carcinoma, repertoire and T-cell density reportedly predicted outcomes.

Germline V gene sequence: CDR1 KGHSH, CDR2 LQKENI. Trimming left V 4 bases short and J 4 bases short, with 8 bases between. This CDR3 is built from 12 residues. Sequenced input: tumor tissue from Merkel cell carcinoma. The chain is built from TRBV18 and TRBJ2-7; D remains ambiguous. This clonotype was sampled from a human donor with Merkel cell carcinoma. Some clones in this sample may be carry-over from other donors' samples. CDR3 sequence: CASSQGQYEQYF. The CDR3 DNA is TGTGCCAGCTCACAGGGCCAGTACGAGCAGTACTTC.